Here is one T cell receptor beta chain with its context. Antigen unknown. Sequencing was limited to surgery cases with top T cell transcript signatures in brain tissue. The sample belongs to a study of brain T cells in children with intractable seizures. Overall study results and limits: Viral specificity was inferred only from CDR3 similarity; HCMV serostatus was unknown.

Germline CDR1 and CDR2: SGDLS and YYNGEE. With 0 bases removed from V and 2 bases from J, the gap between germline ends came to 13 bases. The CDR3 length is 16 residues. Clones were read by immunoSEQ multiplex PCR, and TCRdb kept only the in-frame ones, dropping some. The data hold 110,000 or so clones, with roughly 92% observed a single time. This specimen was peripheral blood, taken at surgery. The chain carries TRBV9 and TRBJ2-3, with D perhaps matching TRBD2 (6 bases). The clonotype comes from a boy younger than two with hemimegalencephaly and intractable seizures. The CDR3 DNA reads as TGTGCCAGCAGCGTAGGTGGGACTTGGATCACAGATACGCAGTATTTT. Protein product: CASSVGGTWITDTQYF.